Following are 8 T cell receptor beta chains from one sample sequenced in a study of T-cell reconstitution after alpha-beta-depleted transplantation in children. Library preparation (for TCRbeta) was performed with unique molecular identifiers. TCRdb reanalysed the PCR reads using MiXCR and keeps one entry per CDR3 protein. The table lists around 100,000 distinct CDR3 sequences, under 13% of them singletons. This material consisted of PBMCs, taken before TCRalphabeta/CD19-depleted stem cell transplant. The receptors originated from a boy younger than 10 with acute lymphoblastic leukemia, due to receive a stem cell transplant.

This clonotype was seen at least ten times. The V and J genes are TRBV5-1 and TRBJ1-2, with 7 bases that match TRBD1. Germline CDR1 is SGHRS and CDR2 is YFSETQ. The CDR3 runs to 14 residues. V dropped 7 bases and J dropped 0; count of bases not matched to a gene: 6. CDR3 DNA: TGCGCCAGCTGGGGACAGCATTCTAACTATGGCTACACCTTC. It specifies CASWGQHSNYGYTF.

The gene calls are TRBV6-2 or TRBV6-3 and TRBJ1-1, with TRBD1 as a possible D gene (5 bases). CDR1 is MNHEY, CDR2 SVGEGT, per germline. This CDR3 comprises 14 residues. Trimming took off 6 bases at V and 6 bases at J, with 17 bases between the two ends. The DNA of the CDR3 is TGTGCCAGCAGATGGCAGGGTAGTGGCGCTGAAGCTTTCTTT. Protein sequence: CASRWQGSGAEAFF.

CDR3 sequence (DNA): TGCGCCAGCAGCCAAGCGGCTAGCGGACCAAATGAGCAGTTCTTC. Encoded protein: CASSQAASGPNEQFF. The chain is built from TRBV4-1 and TRBJ2-1; 7 bases line up with TRBD2. The CDR3 contains 15 residues. Germline loops: CDR1 MGHRA, CDR2 YSYEKL. The junction had 7 bases not matched to a gene; V was cut back by 1 base and J by 7 bases.

Only a few counts were recorded for this clonotype. Here the CDR3 reads CASSYSTGLAGVHEQFF. CDR3 sequence (DNA): TGTGCCAGCAGTTACTCGACGGGGCTAGCGGGAGTTCATGAGCAGTTCTTC. The J gene is TRBJ2-1, the V gene TRBV6-5, with 10 positions matching TRBD2. CDR3 length: 17 amino acids. The V segment lost 0 bases and the J segment 8 bases; nucleotides outside the gene matches: 10. Looked up from germline, CDR1 is MNHEY and CDR2 is SVGAGI.

Ten or more counts support this clonotype. J is TRBJ2-1 and V is TRBV29-1, with TRBD1 as a possible D gene (6 bases). CDR1 and CDR2 from the germline V gene are SQVTM and ANQGSEA. The V end was cut by 2 bases, the J end by 5 bases, with 10 bases between. The CDR3 covers 13 residues. CDR3 residues: CSVETGKHNEQFF. The CDR3 DNA reads as TGCAGCGTTGAAACAGGGAAGCACAATGAGCAGTTCTTC.

This clonotype was counted only a few times. The rearrangement uses TRBV7-6 and TRBJ2-1, with 8 bases fitting TRBD1. Trimming removed 5 bases from V and 6 bases from J; junction bases left unmatched: 6. Germline V gene lookup returns CDR1 SGHVS and CDR2 FNYEAQ. This CDR3 is 14 amino acids long. The CDR3 bases are TGTGCCAGCAGCCTTAGGACAGGGAGCAATGAGCAGTTCTTC. This codes for CASSLRTGSNEQFF.

Ten or more counts support this clonotype. This chain joins TRBV7-6 and TRBJ2-7; 10 bases match TRBD1. The trim removed 5 bases at V and 3 bases at J, leaving 4 bases unmatched. The germline gives CDR1 SGHVS, CDR2 FNYEAQ. The CDR3 spans 14 residues. The CDR3 loop is CASSPRTGGYEQYF. The CDR3 DNA follows: TGTGCCAGCAGCCCCAGGACAGGGGGCTACGAGCAGTACTTC.

This clonotype was observed at least ten times. V gene TRBV5-1 combines with J gene TRBJ2-1; tentative D call: TRBD2 (6 bases). Germline lookup yields CDR1 SGHRS and CDR2 YFSETQ. CDR3 length equals 14 residues. Trimming cost V 1 base and J 9 bases, with 14 bases left between them. The DNA for the CDR3 is TGCGCCAGCAGCTTGAACCCCCCAGCGGGTGAGCAGTTCTTC. It specifies CASSLNPPAGEQFF.